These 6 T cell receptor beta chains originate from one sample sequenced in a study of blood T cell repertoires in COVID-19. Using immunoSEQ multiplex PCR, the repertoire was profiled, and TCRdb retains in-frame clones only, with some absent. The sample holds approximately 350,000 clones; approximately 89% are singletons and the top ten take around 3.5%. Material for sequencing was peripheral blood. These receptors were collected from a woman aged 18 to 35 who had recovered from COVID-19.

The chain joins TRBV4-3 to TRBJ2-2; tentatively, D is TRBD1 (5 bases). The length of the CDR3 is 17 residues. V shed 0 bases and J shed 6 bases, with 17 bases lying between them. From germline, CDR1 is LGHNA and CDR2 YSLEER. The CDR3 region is CASSQDKGPLMAGELFF. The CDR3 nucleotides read TGCGCCAGCAGCCAAGATAAGGGGCCCCTAATGGCCGGGGAGCTGTTTTTT.

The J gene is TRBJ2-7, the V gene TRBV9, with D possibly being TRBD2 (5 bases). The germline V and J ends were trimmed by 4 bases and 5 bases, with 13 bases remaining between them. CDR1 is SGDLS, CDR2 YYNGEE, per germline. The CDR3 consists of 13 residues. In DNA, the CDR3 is TGTGCCAGCAGCTCTGGATCCGGGGACGAGCAGTACGTC. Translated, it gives CASSSGSGDEQYV.

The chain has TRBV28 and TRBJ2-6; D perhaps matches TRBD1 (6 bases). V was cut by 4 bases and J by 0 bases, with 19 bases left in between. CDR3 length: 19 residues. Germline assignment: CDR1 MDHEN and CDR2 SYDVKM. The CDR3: CASSSTGQMALSGANVLTF. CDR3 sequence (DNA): TGTGCCAGCAGTTCAACAGGGCAAATGGCCCTCTCTGGGGCCAACGTCCTGACTTTC.

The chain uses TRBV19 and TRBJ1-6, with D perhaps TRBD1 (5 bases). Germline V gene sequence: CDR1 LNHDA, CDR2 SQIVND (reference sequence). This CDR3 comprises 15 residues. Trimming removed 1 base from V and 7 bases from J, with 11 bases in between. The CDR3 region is CASSIVAGKNSPLHF. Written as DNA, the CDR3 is TGTGCCAGTAGTATAGTTGCAGGGAAAAATTCACCCCTCCACTTT. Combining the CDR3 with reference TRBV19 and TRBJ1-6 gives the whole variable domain DGGITQSPKYLFRKEGQNVTLSCEQNLNHDAMYWYRQDPGQGLRLIYYSQIVNDFQKGDIAEGYSVSREKKESFPLTVTSAQKNPTAFYLCASSIVAGKNSPLHFGNGTRLTVT.

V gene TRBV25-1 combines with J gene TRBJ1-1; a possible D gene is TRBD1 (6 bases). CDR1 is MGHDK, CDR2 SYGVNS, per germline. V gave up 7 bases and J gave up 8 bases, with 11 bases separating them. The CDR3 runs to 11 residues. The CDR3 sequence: CASKGGPEAFF. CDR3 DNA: TGTGCCAGCAAAGGGGGTCCCGAAGCTTTCTTT. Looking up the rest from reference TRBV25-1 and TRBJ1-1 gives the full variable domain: EADIYQTPRYLVIGTGKKITLECSQTMGHDKMYWYQQDPGMELHLIHYSYGVNSTEKGDLSSESTVSRIRTEHFPLTLESARPSHTSQYLCASKGGPEAFFGQGTRLTVV.

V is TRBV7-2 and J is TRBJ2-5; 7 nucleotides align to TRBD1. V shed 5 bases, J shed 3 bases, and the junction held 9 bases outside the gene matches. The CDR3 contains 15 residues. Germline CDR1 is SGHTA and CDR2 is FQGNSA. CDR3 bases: TGTGCCAGCAGCCCACTGAGGACAGGAGAAGAGACCCAGTACTTC. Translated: CASSPLRTGEETQYF.